Listed below are T cell receptor beta chains from one sample, sequenced in a study of blood T cell repertoires in COVID-19. Some clones are missing from TCRdb's copy, which holds only in-frame ones; the method was immunoSEQ multiplex PCR. There are fewer than 85,000 clones in the sample; roughly 70% occur only once, and about 2.5% lies in the top ten. The sample was peripheral blood. Receptors originate from a human donor with acute or convalescent COVID-19. The donor label of this sample is uncertain. Both conserved end residues are part of each CDR3. The order of the fields is clone size, V gene, D gene, J gene, CDR3 protein, CDR3 DNA. D genes are given only for firm matches. Size tells how often a clone was seen (once, few, many) or the class of an expanded clone, and some rows leave it out.

once	TRBV7-2	.	TRBJ2-5	CASSHLGGTQYF	TGTGCCAGCAGCCATCTCGGGGGGACCCAGTACTTC
few	TRBV19	.	TRBJ1-2	CASSIGQSFNYGYTF	TGTGCCAGTAGTATAGGACAGAGCTTTAACTATGGCTACACCTTC
.	TRBV2	.	TRBJ1-5	CASAPPGRREGNQPQHF	TGTGCCAGTGCCCCCCCGGGGCGGCGGGAAGGCAATCAGCCCCAGCATTTT
.	TRBV7-7	TRBD1	TRBJ2-5	CASSLRGRETQYF	TGTGCTAGCAGCTTAAGGGGGCGGGAGACCCAGTACTTC
.	TRBV21-1	.	TRBJ2-1	CASSKGEVVGGEQFF	TGTGCCAGCAGCAAAGGGGAAGTGGTCGGAGGTGAGCAGTTCTTC
.	TRBV7-2	TRBD2	TRBJ2-3	CASSLGTSGGVDTQYF	TGTGCCAGCAGCTTAGGGACTAGCGGGGGGGTAGATACGCAGTATTTT
.	TRBV18	TRBD1	TRBJ2-1	CASSREGQGREQFF	TGTGCCAGCTCACGGGAGGGACAGGGTCGAGAGCAGTTCTTC
.	TRBV7-3	.	TRBJ1-3	CASSRRDSGNTIYF	TGTGCCAGCAGCCGGCGGGATTCTGGAAACACCATATATTTT
.	TRBV3-1/TRBV3-2	TRBD1	TRBJ1-1	CASSRQGNTEAFF	TGTGCCAGCAGCCGACAGGGGAACACTGAAGCTTTCTTT
.	TRBV9	TRBD1	TRBJ1-4	CASSPGQDTGKLFF	TGTGCCAGCAGCCCAGGACAGGATACCGGGAAACTGTTTTTT
few	TRBV9	TRBD2	TRBJ2-3	CASSAGPGGHTDTQYF	TGTGCCAGCAGCGCAGGCCCGGGAGGCCACACAGATACGCAGTATTTT
.	TRBV10-3	TRBD1	TRBJ2-2	CAISDPGGSGTGELFF	TGTGCCATCAGCGACCCAGGGGGCTCGGGCACCGGGGAGCTGTTTTTT
.	TRBV21-1	.	TRBJ2-1	CASIPWTSGRVSYNEQFF	TGTGCCAGCATTCCTTGGACTAGCGGGAGGGTCTCCTACAATGAGCAGTTCTTC
.	TRBV4-1	.	TRBJ2-1	CASSQGQGGIYNEQFF	TGCGCCAGCAGCCAAGGACAGGGAGGTATCTACAATGAGCAGTTCTTC
.	TRBV6-1	.	TRBJ2-3	CASSEGYRVTDTQYF	TGTGCCAGCAGTGAAGGGTACCGGGTCACAGATACGCAGTATTTT
.	TRBV19	TRBD1	TRBJ1-4	CASRTGNEKLFF	TGTGCCAGCCGGACAGGAAATGAAAAACTGTTTTTT
.	TRBV6-2/TRBV6-3	TRBD2	TRBJ2-3	CASSFPGTSEKVDTQYF	TGTGCCAGCAGTTTTCCGGGGACTAGTGAAAAGGTAGATACGCAGTATTTT
.	TRBV7-2	.	TRBJ1-2	CASSLASRAPGGYTF	TGTGCCAGCAGCTTAGCATCAAGGGCTCCGGGGGGCTACACCTTC
.	TRBV11-2	.	TRBJ2-7	CASSLGRIEQYF	TGTGCCAGCAGCTTGGGGAGGATCGAGCAGTACTTC
.	TRBV7-2	.	TRBJ2-5	CASSYPPGELQETQYF	TGTGCCAGCAGCTACCCCCCGGGGGAGCTACAAGAGACCCAGTACTTC
many	TRBV2	.	TRBJ2-5	CASGREEETQYF	TGTGCCAGCGGTCGCGAGGAAGAGACCCAGTACTTC
few	TRBV7-9	.	TRBJ1-2	CASSRDTAINYGYTF	TGTGCCAGCAGCCGGGACACCGCAATCAACTATGGCTACACCTTC
.	TRBV9	TRBD2	TRBJ2-3	CASTRAGGTDTQYF	TGTGCCAGCACCCGAGCGGGAGGCACAGATACGCAGTATTTT
.	TRBV4-1	.	TRBJ1-4	CASSQDGQGFEKLFF	TGCGCCAGCAGCCAAGATGGTCAGGGTTTTGAAAAACTGTTTTTT
.	TRBV23-1	.	TRBJ2-2	CASRTPGAENTGELFF	TGCGCCAGCAGGACCCCTGGGGCCGAAAACACCGGGGAGCTGTTTTTT
.	TRBV19	.	TRBJ1-5	CASSIYGQGQPQHF	TGTGCCAGTAGTATTTACGGCCAGGGGCAGCCCCAGCATTTT
.	TRBV15	.	TRBJ1-4	CATSRDSTTNEKLFF	TGTGCCACCAGCAGAGACAGTACAACTAATGAAAAACTGTTTTTT
.	TRBV7-3	.	TRBJ2-2	CASSSDYRAGELFF	TGTGCCAGCAGTTCTGACTACCGCGCCGGGGAGCTGTTTTTT
.	TRBV24-1	.	TRBJ1-2	CATSDSDSTFNYGYTF	TGTGCCACCAGTGATTCGGACAGCACGTTTAACTATGGCTACACCTTC
.	TRBV3-1/TRBV3-2	.	TRBJ1-1	CASSLFPRGGNTEAFF	TGTGCCAGCAGCCTATTCCCTAGGGGAGGGAACACTGAAGCTTTCTTT
.	TRBV12-5	TRBD2	TRBJ2-6	CASGLVPASGGSGGANVLTF	TGTGCTAGTGGTTTGGTACCGGCTAGCGGGGGGTCGGGTGGGGCCAACGTCCTGACTTTC
once	TRBV5-5	TRBD1	TRBJ2-1	CASSNRGWYSNEQFF	TGTGCCAGCAGCAACAGGGGATGGTATAGCAATGAGCAGTTCTTC
.	TRBV10-3	.	TRBJ1-1	CAISEGGPAEAFF	TGTGCCATCAGTGAAGGGGGACCGGCTGAAGCTTTCTTT
.	TRBV19	TRBD1	TRBJ2-2	CASNGQGSHGELFF	TGTGCCAGTAACGGACAGGGAAGTCACGGGGAGCTGTTTTTT
few	TRBV7-3	.	TRBJ2-5	CASSLEEGKTQYF	TGTGCCAGCAGCTTAGAGGAGGGGAAGACCCAGTACTTC
once	TRBV5-4	TRBD2	TRBJ2-1	CASSLSGTRGSYNEQFF	TGTGCCAGCAGCCTCTCCGGGACTAGAGGTTCCTACAATGAGCAGTTCTTC
.	TRBV11-2	.	TRBJ1-6	CASSLVSGGAYNSPLHF	TGTGCCAGCAGCTTAGTCTCCGGAGGGGCTTATAATTCACCCCTCCACTTT
.	TRBV12-3/TRBV12-4	.	TRBJ2-3	CASSPQGRDTQYF	TGTGCCAGCAGCCCCCAGGGTAGGGATACGCAGTATTTT
few	TRBV7-3	.	TRBJ2-7	CASSPGGPPSYEQYF	TGTGCCAGCAGCCCCGGGGGACCACCCTCCTACGAGCAGTACTTC
.	TRBV6-6	.	TRBJ1-1	CASSYNGVENTEAFF	TGTGCCAGCAGTTACAACGGGGTGGAGAACACTGAAGCTTTCTTT
.	TRBV28	TRBD1	TRBJ1-2	CASHTGTGVYGYTF	TGTGCCAGCCATACAGGGACAGGCGTCTATGGCTACACCTTC
.	TRBV11-2	TRBD1	TRBJ2-5	CASSPGPGQGAETQYF	TGTGCCAGCAGCCCAGGCCCGGGACAGGGGGCTGAGACCCAGTACTTC
.	TRBV30	TRBD1	TRBJ1-1	CAWRSQGKAEAFF	TGTGCCTGGAGGTCACAGGGGAAGGCTGAAGCTTTCTTT
.	TRBV6-6	.	TRBJ1-4	CASSSEPTNEKLFF	TGTGCCAGCAGTTCAGAACCAACTAATGAAAAACTGTTTTTT
.	TRBV7-3	TRBD1	TRBJ2-3	CASSSGTGLDTQYF	TGTGCCAGCAGCTCCGGGACAGGATTGGATACGCAGTATTTT
.	TRBV2	TRBD2	TRBJ2-5	CASSLAGSSQETQYF	TGTGCCAGCAGCCTAGCGGGCTCCTCCCAAGAGACCCAGTACTTC
.	TRBV19	TRBD2	TRBJ2-2	CASSGRGSNTGELFF	TGTGCCAGTAGTGGGCGGGGGTCGAACACCGGGGAGCTGTTTTTT
.	TRBV29-1	.	TRBJ2-5	CSVVLASTGKETQYF	TGCAGCGTAGTTCTTGCCTCGACGGGAAAGGAGACCCAGTACTTC
.	TRBV24-1	TRBD1	TRBJ1-1	CATSDYRGRGAFF	TGTGCCACCAGTGATTACAGGGGGCGCGGGGCTTTCTTT
.	TRBV6-5	.	TRBJ2-3	CASTSRGMGTDTQYF	TGTGCCAGCACTTCGCGGGGTATGGGTACAGATACGCAGTATTTT
.	TRBV28	.	TRBJ1-6	CASSLAGINSPLHF	TGTGCCAGCAGTTTGGCGGGGATTAATTCACCCCTCCACTTT
few	TRBV15	.	TRBJ2-3	CATSRAGTDTQYF	TGTGCCACCAGCAGAGCGGGCACAGATACGCAGTATTTT
.	TRBV11-2	.	TRBJ2-1	CASSLDAASKKQFF	TGTGCCAGCAGCTTAGATGCGGCTAGCAAAAAACAGTTCTTC
.	TRBV5-1	.	TRBJ1-4	CASSPQGGNEKLFF	TGCGCCAGCAGCCCACAGGGAGGGAATGAAAAACTGTTTTTT
.	TRBV16	.	TRBJ1-2	CASSQGLDRNGYTF	TGTGCCAGCAGCCAGGGGTTGGACAGAAATGGCTACACCTTC